Sequencing of this T cell receptor beta chain was carried out in a study of CD8 T cells in ankylosing spondylitis. The study, taken as a whole, reports: Within ankylosing spondylitis blood, a TCR beta motif made up of under 10 highly homologous variants appeared to be characteristic. The clones that were linked to disease were reported to be significantly enriched in matched synovial fluid samples from ankylosing spondylitis patients.

This clonotype was counted at least ten times. Its target is not known. CDR3 length equals 15 residues. Germline CDR1 is SGHRS and CDR2 is YFSETQ. The V end was cut by 3 bases, the J end by 1 base, with 10 bases between. From the 5' RACE reads, TCRdb called clonotypes with MiXCR, one entry per CDR3 protein. The sample holds about 240,000 distinct CDR3 sequences; around 10% are singletons and the top ten take under 8%. The specimen was blood, either unsorted or a sorted T cell fraction (not recorded which). The chain is built from TRBV5-1 and TRBJ2-2, with a weak D call TRBD2 (6 bases). This TCR derives from a male donor with ankylosing spondylitis or in good health (not recorded which). CDR3 in DNA: TGCGCCAGCAGCTGGCGGGGCCTGAACACCGGGGAGCTGTTTTTT. Translated: CASSWRGLNTGELFF.